This record concerns one T cell receptor beta chain sequence. These data originate in a study of T cells in Graves' hyperthyroidism and ophthalmopathy. Whole-study context: Once the initial diagnosis was made, peripheral blood was obtained before any treatment.

Patients counted as stable if ophthalmopathy did not develop within 18 months. It was uncontrolled infection, other autoimmune disease, pregnancy or lactation that excluded patients. The length of the CDR3 is 13 residues. The germline V gene has CDR1 SEHNR and CDR2 FQNEAQ (reference sequence). The V end was cut by 3 bases, the J end by 7 bases, with 9 bases between. RNA transcripts served as the template for amplifying TCR beta CDR3 regions. Initially, a first-round RT-PCR of the TCR CDR3 employed the HTBI primer set. TCRdb reanalysed the multiplex PCR reads using MiXCR and keeps one entry per CDR3 protein. This table holds fewer than 900,000 distinct CDR3 sequences, about 17% found once.

This sequence originates from a man aged 18 to 30 with Graves' hyperthyroidism. The sample consisted of blood. V gene TRBV7-9 combines with J gene TRBJ2-2; D gene unclear. The CDR3, as DNA: TGTGCCAGCAGCTTGTCAATTGACGGGGAGCTGTTTTTT. Its translation is CASSLSIDGELFF. Full variable domain (outside the CDR3, taken from reference TRBV7-9 and TRBJ2-2): DTGVSQNPRHKITKRGQNVTFRCDPISEHNRLYWYRQTLGQGPEFLTYFQNEAQLEKSRLLSDRFSAERPKGSFSTLEIQRTEQGDSAMYLCASSLSIDGELFFGEGSRLTVL.